The text below deals with one T cell receptor beta chain. This sample is part of a study of neoadjuvant anti-PD-1 for oral cavity cancer. Across the study: Patients mostly received three to four biweekly nivolumab doses at 3 mg/kg before surgery. Around day 43, patients without progression received a fourth nivolumab dose before surgery.

Cohort: HPV-negative, locally advanced oral cavity squamous cell carcinoma patients. The assay was immunoSEQ multiplex PCR, and TCRdb's table has in-frame clones only and misses some. The top ten hold nearly 3.5% of the sample, which has approximately 67,000 clones, approximately 82% seen once. This receptor was obtained from a person between 40 and 80 years old with oral cavity squamous cell carcinoma. This specimen consisted of PBMCs, obtained before nivolumab (anti-PD-1) treatment.

The CDR3 DNA is TGTGCCAGCAGTCACCGGACTACCCCTAGCACAGATACGCAGTATTTT. Its protein product is CASSHRTTPSTDTQYF. The chain links TRBV28 to TRBJ2-3; D is possibly TRBD2 (6 bases). Between the trimmed V and J ends, which lost 5 bases and 0 bases, there was a span of 15 bases. The CDR3 consists of 16 residues. Looked up from germline, CDR1 is MDHEN and CDR2 is SYDVKM.